This T cell receptor (beta chain) was obtained from a study of blood T cells in healthy people across ages. Looking at the study overall: Capture via template switching afforded approximately one barcoded beta molecule per two T cells.

This clonotype was seen only a few times. The authors ran a second PCR of 7 to 11 cycles using a sample-barcoded 5' primer and a J-beta primer mix. Each CDR3 protein gets one entry after TCRdb re-called the 5' RACE reads with MiXCR. This table has over 1,500,000 distinct CDR3 sequences, about two fifths appearing once. The origin of this receptor is a human donor in good health. The specimen sequenced was blood.

The CDR3 region has the DNA TGTGCCAGCAGTTTCGGACAGGCAGATGGCTACACCTTC. This sequence encodes CASSFGQADGYTF. This chain links TRBV6-5 with TRBJ1-2; the match to TRBD1 covers 7 bases. The CDR3 sequence is 13 residues long. V was pared by 4 bases and J by 6 bases, with 5 bases of the junction left unmatched. Germline V gives CDR1 MNHEY, CDR2 SVGAGI.